This T cell receptor (beta chain) was identified in a study of CD8+CD57+ T cells in acquired aplastic anemia. Study context: Sorted CD4+ and CD8+ cell DNA averaged around 3 ug.

A word on this clonotype: Antigen: not known.

Germline V gene lookup returns CDR1 SEHNR and CDR2 FQNEAQ (reference sequence). The CDR3 contains 15 residues. The V and J ends lost 2 bases and 0 bases respectively, with 9 bases between them. It was genomic DNA that served as the template for profiling TCR beta VDJ and CDR3. Each CDR3 protein is one row after TCRdb ran MiXCR on the reads. The data hold 310,000 or so distinct CDR3 sequences, with under 65% observed a single time. The patients chosen for sequencing had shown expansion of CD8+CD57+ cells (detected by flow cytometry). Untreated patients provided the blood samples, with no therapy given before sampling. The study's findings and limits: The same twenty-nine CD8+ CDR3 sequences occurred in patients and in controls. Researchers reported that CD8+ Simpson's diversity was not significantly different in patients versus controls.

The chain has TRBV7-9 and TRBJ2-3, with D uncertain. Material for sequencing was sorted CD4+, CD8+, or CD8+CD57+ T cells (not recorded which) from PBMCs. The sequence derives from a human donor with aplastic anemia. The CDR3 loop is CASSLRAVSTDTQYF. DNA of the CDR3: TGTGCCAGCAGCTTAAGGGCGGTAAGCACAGATACGCAGTATTTT.